The 26 T cell receptor beta chains below come from one sample, sequenced in a study of T cell responses to AZD1222 COVID-19 vaccine. The method was immunoSEQ multiplex PCR; TCRdb's version includes in-frame clones alone and lacks a portion of them. The sample lists 95,000 to 100,000 clones, more than 75% occurring once. Source: peripheral blood, taken 28 days after the second AZD1222 dose. The receptors were gathered from an adult who received the AZD1222 COVID-19 vaccine.

This clone was seen more than once but under ten times. This chain links TRBV5-1 with TRBJ2-2; no clear D. The CDR3 spans 13 residues. Trimming took 4 bases from V and 0 from J, leaving 4 bases between them. Germline CDR1 and CDR2: SGHRS and YFSETQ. Here the CDR3 reads CASSPPNTGELFF. CDR3 DNA: TGCGCCAGCAGCCCGCCGAACACCGGGGAGCTGTTTTTT.

The chain employs TRBV6-5 and TRBJ2-3; D is possibly TRBD1 (6 bases). V was pared by 4 bases and J by 2 bases, with 10 bases between. The germline V gene encodes CDR1 MNHEY and CDR2 SVGAGI. The CDR3 extends over 14 amino acids. CDR3 sequence reads: CASSFGDNTDTQYF. The CDR3, as DNA: TGTGCCAGCAGTTTCGGGGACAACACAGATACGCAGTATTTT.

This chain connects TRBV7-2 to TRBJ2-7, with D perhaps matching TRBD2 (5 bases). CDR1 and CDR2 from the germline V gene are SGHTA and FQGNSA. The CDR3 consists of 13 residues. V was trimmed by 2 bases and J by 6 bases, leaving 11 bases between them. CDR3 amino acids: CASSLLAIAEQYF. The CDR3 bases are TGTGCCAGCAGCTTACTAGCAATCGCCGAGCAGTACTTC.

The rearrangement uses TRBV6-5 and TRBJ1-2; D not resolved. From germline, CDR1 is MNHEY and CDR2 SVGAGI. Trimming shortened V by 7 bases and J by 8 bases, and 17 bases separated the two germline ends. The CDR3 has 13 amino acids. The CDR3 DNA reads TGTGCCAGCAAGGCAGGTTCGTCGTTGGGCTACACCTTC. Protein product: CASKAGSSLGYTF.

This chain connects TRBV6-4 to TRBJ2-3; D not certain. The CDR3 is made up of 13 amino acids. Trimming cost V 6 bases and J 2 bases, with 9 bases left between them. Germline assignment: CDR1 MRHNA and CDR2 SNTAGT. CDR3 sequence: CASSLETTDTQYF. The CDR3 DNA follows: TGTGCCAGCAGCCTAGAAACCACAGATACGCAGTATTTT.

The gene calls are TRBV30 and TRBJ2-7; tentatively, D is TRBD2 (5 bases). V gave up 2 bases and J gave up 7 bases, with 12 bases separating them. This CDR3 is 12 amino acids long. Germline V gives CDR1 GTSNPN, CDR2 SVGIG (reference sequence). CDR3 loop: CAWSSGVREQYF. CDR3 DNA: TGTGCCTGGAGTTCCGGGGTGAGAGAGCAGTACTTC.

The chain has TRBV5-1 and TRBJ2-7, with D possibly matching TRBD1 (6 bases). V lost 4 bases and J lost 7, with 12 bases in between. The CDR3 length is 12 residues. Germline loops: CDR1 SGHRS, CDR2 YFSETQ. The CDR3, as DNA: TGCGCCAGCAGCGTACAGGGTGGTGAGCAGTACTTC. It yields the protein CASSVQGGEQYF.

Written as DNA, the CDR3 is TGCAGCGTTGAGGATGGTACAGATACGCAGTATTTT. This gives the protein CSVEDGTDTQYF. This chain connects TRBV29-1 to TRBJ2-3, with unresolved D. The CDR3 contains 12 residues. Germline V gives CDR1 SQVTM, CDR2 ANQGSEA. With 3 bases removed from V and 3 bases from J, the gap between germline ends came to 7 bases.

This chain joins TRBV29-1 and TRBJ1-2; D gene unclear. Germline loops: CDR1 SQVTM, CDR2 ANQGSEA. The V end was cut by 3 bases, the J end by 5 bases, with 7 bases between. This CDR3 has 11 residues. This CDR3 is CSVEGNYGYTF. The CDR3 coding sequence is TGCAGCGTTGAGGGCAATTATGGCTACACCTTC.

J is TRBJ2-3 and V is TRBV4-3; 16 nucleotides align to TRBD2. There are 18 residues in the CDR3. The V segment lost 4 bases and the J segment 5 bases; nucleotides outside the gene matches: 9. Germline values: CDR1 LGHNA, CDR2 YSLEER. The CDR3 sequence is CASSLGLAGGPGGDTQYF. The CDR3 nucleotides read TGCGCCAGCAGCCTGGGACTAGCGGGAGGGCCGGGCGGAGATACGCAGTATTTT.

The V call is TRBV5-1, the J call TRBJ2-1; no firm D call. V gave up 0 bases and J gave up 8 bases, with 12 bases separating them. Germline CDR1 and CDR2: SGHRS and YFSETQ. The CDR3 covers 14 residues. CDR3 in amino acids: CASSLGSAVDEQFF. The CDR3 DNA sequence: TGCGCCAGCAGCTTGGGTTCCGCCGTCGATGAGCAGTTCTTC.

V gene TRBV27 combines with J gene TRBJ1-2; TRBD1 matches 10 bases. This CDR3 is built from 14 residues. V lost 3 bases to trimming and J lost 5 bases; unmatched junction nucleotides: 3. Germline assignment: CDR1 MNHEY and CDR2 SMNVEV (reference sequence). CDR3 nucleotides: TGTGCCAGCAGTTTTAGGGACAGGGGATATGGCTACACCTTC. It specifies CASSFRDRGYGYTF.

The chain is built from TRBV7-9 and TRBJ2-7; the match to TRBD2 covers 8 bases. This CDR3 has 16 amino acids. J was trimmed by 4 bases and V by 5 bases; bases with no gene match: 13. Germline V lookup: CDR1 SEHNR, CDR2 FQNEAQ (reference sequence). The CDR3 DNA is TGTGCCAGCAGCCCAGGCATTAGCGGGGTCAAATACGAGCAGTACTTC. Translated, it gives CASSPGISGVKYEQYF.

The chain joins TRBV19 to TRBJ1-1; 9 positions agree with TRBD1. CDR1 and CDR2 from the germline V gene are LNHDA and SQIVND (reference sequence). Trimming took 7 bases from V and 1 from J; bases not matched to a gene: 10. This CDR3 spans 16 amino acids. The DNA for the CDR3 is TGTGCCAGTAATACCGGGACAGGGTGGTCGAACACTGAAGCTTTCTTT. Protein product: CASNTGTGWSNTEAFF.

The chain links TRBV7-9 to TRBJ1-2; D is possibly TRBD1 (5 bases). Germline assignment: CDR1 SEHNR and CDR2 FQNEAQ (reference sequence). Trimming stripped 1 base from V and 3 bases from J, with 6 bases between. This CDR3 spans 13 amino acids. The CDR3 region has the DNA TGTGCCAGCAGCTTAGGAGGGGACTATGGCTACACCTTC. This gives the protein CASSLGGDYGYTF.

The genes are TRBV19 and TRBJ1-1; D remains ambiguous. V was pared by 6 bases and J by 6 bases, with 11 bases between. Looked up from germline, CDR1 is LNHDA and CDR2 is SQIVND (reference sequence). This CDR3 is built from 12 residues. CDR3 nucleotides: TGTGCCAGTAGCTCCCAATACGCTGAAGCTTTCTTT. Protein sequence: CASSSQYAEAFF.

The chain combines TRBV21-1 with TRBJ1-4; no DNA check was done on the table's D call, TRBD1. TRBV21-1 is shown as a pseudogene. The CDR3 totals 14 residues. The CDR3 bases are TGTGCCAGAGGACAGGGAGCAACTAATGAAAAACTGTTTTTT. Translation gives CARGQGATNEKLFF.

The rearrangement uses TRBV5-1 and TRBJ2-5; possible D gene TRBD2, 5 bases. Germline CDR1 SGHRS, CDR2 YFSETQ. V was shortened by 4 bases and J by 4 bases, with 17 bases between the two germline ends. The CDR3 has 15 residues. The DNA for the CDR3 is TGCGCCAGCAGCCCTAACCCGGACTGGGGAGAGACCCAGTACTTC. Translated: CASSPNPDWGETQYF. Combining the CDR3 with reference TRBV5-1 and TRBJ2-5 gives the whole variable domain KAGVTQTPRYLIKTRGQQVTLSCSPISGHRSVSWYQQTPGQGLQFLFEYFSETQRNKGNFPGRFSGRQFSNSRSEMNVSTLELGDSALYLCASSPNPDWGETQYFGPGTRLLVL.

This clone has just one count. The chain carries TRBV6-1 and TRBJ2-5; 7 bases are a match to TRBD1. With 2 bases clipped from V and 2 bases from J, the junction kept 5 bases outside the gene matches. CDR1 is MNHNS and CDR2 is SASEGT in the germline V gene. This CDR3 region has 15 residues. The CDR3 DNA reads as TGTGCCAGCAGTGAAAGGGGGCCTGCACAAGAGACCCAGTACTTC. Translation: CASSERGPAQETQYF.

This clone showed up just a few times. V is TRBV14 and J is TRBJ2-7; possible D gene TRBD2, 6 bases. The V end lost 1 base, the J end lost 7 bases, and 14 bases lay between the germline ends. CDR3 length: 14 amino acids. The germline V gene encodes CDR1 SGHDN and CDR2 FVKESK. DNA of the CDR3: TGTGCCAGCAGCCAAGGAGGAGGGAGGTATGAGCAGTACTTC. Encoded protein: CASSQGGGRYEQYF.

This clone occurred a few times. V gene TRBV7-2 combines with J gene TRBJ2-1, with 11 bases fitting TRBD2. The trim removed 4 bases at V and 6 bases at J, leaving 8 bases unmatched. The germline V gene encodes CDR1 SGHTA and CDR2 FQGNSA. The CDR3 loop spans 16 amino acids. The CDR3 bases are TGTGCCAGCAGCTCTCGACTAGCGGGAAGGGGCAATGAGCAGTTCTTC. Translation gives CASSSRLAGRGNEQFF.

The chain joins TRBV29-1 to TRBJ2-1; 8 bases map to TRBD2. Germline V gene data show CDR1 as SQVTM and CDR2 as ANQGSEA. There are 16 residues in the CDR3. V dropped 6 bases and J dropped 7; count of bases not matched to a gene: 17. CDR3 in amino acids: CSVDLDSGVGGNEQFF. DNA of the CDR3: TGCAGCGTAGACCTGGATAGCGGGGTCGGGGGGAATGAGCAGTTCTTC.

The J gene is TRBJ1-1, the V gene TRBV24-1, with D hard to call. Germline-derived CDR1 and CDR2 are KGHDR and SFDVKD. Trimming removed 6 bases from V and 1 base from J, with 8 bases in between. This CDR3 region has 13 residues. CDR3 loop: CATSTGSNTEAFF. For the CDR3, the DNA is TGTGCCACCAGTACGGGATCGAACACTGAAGCTTTCTTT.

This clone was counted a single time. This chain connects TRBV5-1 to TRBJ1-1; tentatively, D is TRBD1 (5 bases). Trimming removed 1 base at V and 4 bases at J, with 11 bases between. There are 14 residues in the CDR3. The germline V gene has CDR1 SGHRS and CDR2 YFSETQ. The CDR3 sequence: CASSLYGAITEAFF. DNA of the CDR3: TGCGCCAGCAGCTTGTACGGGGCAATCACTGAAGCTTTCTTT.

The rearrangement links TRBV2 to TRBJ1-2; maybe TRBD1 (5 bases). The length of the CDR3 is 16 residues. The germline gives CDR1 SNHLY, CDR2 FYNNEI. V was trimmed by 6 bases and J by 4 bases, leaving 21 bases between them. The CDR3 is CASSGHTGPEGYGYTF. Written as DNA, the CDR3 is TGTGCCAGCAGCGGACACACAGGACCCGAGGGCTATGGCTACACCTTC. Combining the CDR3 with reference TRBV2 and TRBJ1-2 gives the whole variable domain EPEVTQTPSHQVTQMGQEVILRCVPISNHLYFYWYRQILGQKVEFLVSFYNNEISEKSEIFDDQFSVERPDGSNFTLKIRSTKLEDSAMYFCASSGHTGPEGYGYTFGSGTRLTVV.

This chain joins TRBV6-5 and TRBJ2-5, with 12 bases fitting TRBD2. V shed 4 bases, J shed 3 bases, and the junction held 6 bases outside the gene matches. The CDR3 is 16 residues long. Germline V gene data show CDR1 as MNHEY and CDR2 as SVGAGI. The CDR3 protein is CASSSGLAGSKETQYF. DNA of the CDR3: TGTGCCAGCAGTTCGGGACTAGCGGGTAGTAAAGAGACCCAGTACTTC.